This is a list of T cell receptor beta chains from one sample in a study of cytomegalovirus exposure and HLA in healthy donors. Data came from immunoSEQ multiplex PCR; TCRdb stores just in-frame clones and leaves some out. The sample comprises approximately 140,000 clones, just under 65% of which are singletons, and roughly 6.8% rests with the top ten. What was sequenced was PBMCs. Receptors originate from a woman aged 55-69 years in good health and CMV-seropositive. Each CDR3 is given with its conserved first and last residue. A D gene is named only where the DNA matches it firmly. Where a row states a size, it is once, few, many or the class of an expanded clone; other rows omit it.

v_gene	d_gene	abundance	j_gene	CDR3nt	CDR3aa
TRBV29-1	TRBD2	.	TRBJ2-1	TGCAGCGCAGTCCGGAGGACTAGTCAGTACAATGAGCAGTTCTTC	CSAVRRTSQYNEQFF
TRBV9	.	.	TRBJ2-1	TGTGCCAGCAACCGGGACTCCCCCTACAATGAGCAGTTCTTC	CASNRDSPYNEQFF
TRBV25-1	.	few	TRBJ1-3	TGTGCCAGCAGTGAAAGGGGCTCCCACTCTGGAAACACCATATATTTT	CASSERGSHSGNTIYF
TRBV27	TRBD1	.	TRBJ2-7	TGTGCCAGCAGCCCAGAACCAGGACAGGGATCCTACGAGCAGTACTTC	CASSPEPGQGSYEQYF
TRBV28	TRBD1	.	TRBJ1-5	TGTGCCAGCAGTCCCGAGACAGGGCTTTCAGGCAATCAGCCCCAGCATTTT	CASSPETGLSGNQPQHF
TRBV27	.	.	TRBJ1-1	TGTGCCAGCAGTTTAGAGGGTACGGTCACTGAAGCTTTCTTT	CASSLEGTVTEAFF
TRBV5-1	.	few	TRBJ2-3	TGCGCCAGCAGCCGCAGCCTAGACACAGATACGCAGTATTTT	CASSRSLDTDTQYF
TRBV7-9	TRBD1	.	TRBJ1-2	TGTGCCAGCAGCTTAGGGACAGGGCCCTACACCTTC	CASSLGTGPYTF
TRBV6-1	TRBD2	few	TRBJ2-3	TGTGCCAGCAGTGTGATGGGTCTAGCGGGAGGGGGCACAGATACGCAGTATTTT	CASSVMGLAGGGTDTQYF
TRBV18	TRBD2	.	TRBJ2-2	TGTGCCAGCTCCACCGGGCTAGCGGGAGTCACCGGGGAGCTGTTTTTT	CASSTGLAGVTGELFF
TRBV18	TRBD1	.	TRBJ2-4	TGTGCCAGCTCACCACCGGGGGGGAGGGGACAGGGGAGAAACATTCAGTACTTC	CASSPPGGRGQGRNIQYF
TRBV5-4	.	once	TRBJ2-2	TGTGCCAGCAGCCCCCAAGGACTTCTCTTCAACACCGGGGAGCTGTTTTTT	CASSPQGLLFNTGELFF
TRBV28	.	.	TRBJ2-1	TGTGCCAGCACCGGGGTGGGGTTGAATGAGCAGTTCTTC	CASTGVGLNEQFF
TRBV4-2	.	few	TRBJ1-2	TGTGCCAGCAGCCAAACCGGGTCTCTCGGGTATGGCTACACCTTC	CASSQTGSLGYGYTF
TRBV19	.	.	TRBJ2-3	TGTGCCAGTAGCCCGGGAGTAGGCAGCACAGATACGCAGTATTTT	CASSPGVGSTDTQYF
TRBV10-3	.	.	TRBJ1-3	TGTGCCATCAGTGAGGGAGGGAATTCGGGAGGAAACACCATATATTTT	CAISEGGNSGGNTIYF
TRBV6-5	TRBD2	few	TRBJ2-1	TGTGCCAGCAGCTCCGGGACTAGCGGTTTTAATGAGCAGTTCTTC	CASSSGTSGFNEQFF
TRBV6-5	TRBD1	.	TRBJ2-7	TGTGCCAGCAGTTTCAACAGGGGAACCTACGAGCAGTACTTC	CASSFNRGTYEQYF
TRBV5-8	.	.	TRBJ2-7	TGTGCCAGCAGTTCGACGGGGGTTAGGGGTTACGAGCAGTACTTC	CASSSTGVRGYEQYF
TRBV2	.	.	TRBJ1-3	TGTGCCAGCACCCCCGGAGCGGGAAACACCATATATTTT	CASTPGAGNTIYF
TRBV19	TRBD2	.	TRBJ2-5	TGTGCCAGTAGTATAGATCCTCCGGGAGGCAAAGAGACCCAGTACTTC	CASSIDPPGGKETQYF
TRBV5-1	.	.	TRBJ1-5	TGCGCCAGCAGTCTAGGCAGTAGCAATCAGCCCCAGCATTTT	CASSLGSSNQPQHF
TRBV28	TRBD1	few	TRBJ1-5	TGTGCCAGCAGTTTAATGACAGGGGTCGTCCATCAGCCCCAGCATTTT	CASSLMTGVVHQPQHF
TRBV4-1	TRBD2	once	TRBJ2-1	TGCGCCAGCAGCCCGGAACTAGCGAACAATGAGCAGTTCTTC	CASSPELANNEQFF
TRBV5-1	.	.	TRBJ2-5	TGCGCCAGCAGCTCCGTAACGTTGGGCCCCCAAGAGACCCAGTACTTC	CASSSVTLGPQETQYF
TRBV7-2	.	.	TRBJ2-3	TGTGCCAGCAGCTTAGGCAGGGGTTTCGCAGATACGCAGTATTTT	CASSLGRGFADTQYF
TRBV15	TRBD2	.	TRBJ2-7	TGTGCCACCAGCAGAGAAAGACTAGCGGGTTACGAGCAGTACTTC	CATSRERLAGYEQYF
TRBV18	.	.	TRBJ2-5	TGTGCCAGCTCACCTGACATCCAAGAGACCCAGTACTTC	CASSPDIQETQYF
TRBV5-1	.	few	TRBJ2-1	TGCGCCAGCAGCAGGGGCGGGAATATGTACTATGAGCAGTTCTTC	CASSRGGNMYYEQFF
TRBV10-3	TRBD2	.	TRBJ2-5	TGTGCCATCAGTATGGACCAGCGGGGGGAGACCCAGTACTTC	CAISMDQRGETQYF
TRBV21-1	.	.	TRBJ2-3	TGTGCCAGCAGCAAGGGAATAGGGACTTCCTTCAGCACAGATACGCAGTATTTT	CASSKGIGTSFSTDTQYF
TRBV7-7	TRBD2	.	TRBJ2-1	TGTGCTAGCAGCTTAGCGGGAGGGGACAATGAGCAGTTCTTC	CASSLAGGDNEQFF
TRBV11-2	TRBD1	.	TRBJ1-1	TGTGCCAGCAGCTTTGGCGGGACAGACTTTGAAGCTTTCTTT	CASSFGGTDFEAFF
TRBV7-2	TRBD2	.	TRBJ2-2	TGTGCCAGCAGCTTAGAAGGGTTACTAGCGGGATCTGTAACCGGGGAGCTGTTTTTT	CASSLEGLLAGSVTGELFF
TRBV4-2	TRBD1	few	TRBJ2-6	TGTGCCAGCAGCCAACGGACAGGGGTCGGGGCCAACGTCCTGACTTTC	CASSQRTGVGANVLTF
TRBV6-5	.	few	TRBJ1-1	TGTGCCAGCAGTCTACAGGGTACGGCTTTCTTT	CASSLQGTAFF
TRBV9	.	few	TRBJ1-1	TGTGCCAGCAGCGCCCCGATAGACACTGAAGCTTTCTTT	CASSAPIDTEAFF